This T cell receptor beta chain is from a study of T cell responses to AZD1222 COVID-19 vaccine. Overall study results and limits: A rise in Spike-specific TCR breadth and depth followed two AZD1222 doses.

Clones were read by immunoSEQ multiplex PCR, and TCRdb kept only the in-frame ones, dropping some. Among some 150,000 clones listed, about 92% were seen once. Remarks on this clone: Its cognate antigen is unknown.

The CDR3 extends over 15 amino acids. The germline CDR1 and CDR2 sequences are WSHSY and SAAADI. The J segment lost 4 bases and the V segment lost 5 bases, leaving 6 bases of the junction unmatched. V usage is TRBV10-2 and J usage is TRBJ2-3, with TRBD2 identical over 10 bases. The receptor's source is an adult in good health. This sample comprised peripheral blood, obtained on day 0 of AZD1222 vaccination. The chain's CDR3 is CASSPPGLAPDTQYF. The CDR3 nucleotides are TGCGCCAGCAGTCCCCCGGGACTAGCGCCAGATACGCAGTATTTT.